This T cell receptor beta chain was observed in a study of T cells after yellow fever vaccination. This clonotype was seen at least ten times. Per the germline V gene, CDR1 is MNHEY and CDR2 is SMNVEV (reference sequence). The CDR3 contains 14 residues. V shed 0 bases and J shed 4 bases, with 9 bases lying between them. MiXCR, applied by TCRdb to the 5' RACE reads, yields one record per CDR3 protein. This sample has over 250,000 distinct CDR3 sequences; over 4% occur once, and the top ten carry about 26%. The TCR comes from a man between 18 and 35 years old who received the YFV17D yellow fever vaccine. The chain is built from TRBV27 and TRBJ2-5, with a possible D match to TRBD1 (7 bases). This specimen was PBMCs, taken 5 days after the yellow fever booster vaccination. DNA of the CDR3: TGTGCCAGCAGTTTATCCCAGGGGGGAGAGACCCAGTACTTC. Its protein product is CASSLSQGGETQYF.